This TCR beta chain was observed in a study of neoadjuvant anti-PD-1 for oral cavity cancer (dated by TCRdb to about 2021). Notes on the research overall: Before curative-intent surgical resection, most patients were given three to four biweekly doses of nivolumab at 3 mg/kg. A fourth nivolumab dose was given around day 43 to patients without progression, and definitive surgical resection was performed in those patients on days 50-56. Under RECIST 1.1, a patient counted as a responder if showing complete response, partial response or stable disease, and as a non-responder if showing progression. The parent correlative cohort had eleven to twelve patients and a response rate of 30% to 35%. The paper's findings and limits, for the study overall: Within PBMCs, T cell clonality (Gini index) was significantly higher in non-responders than responders after neoadjuvant nivolumab. Higher pretreatment blood Treg/Th17 ratios correlated with higher pretreatment blood TCRbeta clonality and lower post-treatment tumor TCRbeta clonality. Only a few patients per response group were included in the TCR analyses, and the authors called for validation in larger cohorts.

PBMC libraries used mostly approximately 500 ng of input genomic DNA for deep sequencing, with six replicates per sample. TCRbeta libraries were prepared with the immunoSEQ hsTCRbeta kit according to the manufacturer's instructions. The completed libraries were mixed into a single pool at 3 nM, then sequenced with an Illumina NovaSeq 6000 S4 flow cell. The published analysis was carried out like this. The immunoSEQ Analyzer handled quality control and preprocessing of the raw data. The analysis was limited to productive rearrangements, and each clonotype was defined by a unique CDR3 amino acid sequence. Repertoire clonality was estimated as the Gini-Simpson index, computed with the R package tcR. Gini indices were compared with Student's t test, and associations with tumor size change were assessed by Pearson correlation. TCRdb limited this immuneACCESS table to in-frame rearrangements with V and J called. A share of clones is missing; checked studies link under half to unresolved V genes, and the rest is unexplained. That table supplies the V and J calls and clone size; D and trimming were determined from the DNA. The sample records some 15,000 clones, 71% of which are singletons. 2.5% to 3% of the sample is in the top ten clones.

Turning to this clone: The antigen it recognizes is unknown. Per-base qualities were not stored, and no clone one base away is much larger.

The time point label, read with the paper, signifies: after neoadjuvant nivolumab, at surgical resection. None of the patients had received prior systemic or radiation treatment, and all were newly diagnosed with stage II-IVA oral cavity squamous cell carcinoma. The cohort was made up of patients with locally advanced, HPV-negative oral cavity squamous cell carcinoma. No culture maintenance or expansion was done, as the peripheral blood mononuclear cells went straight to analysis. The samples were drawn from a longitudinal correlative study tied to a single-arm phase II trial testing neoadjuvant nivolumab in oral cavity squamous cell carcinoma. Genomic DNA-based TCRbeta sequencing was performed on subject-matched pre- and post-treatment PBMCs and tumors from three responders and three non-responders. Peripheral blood mononuclear cells were collected before nivolumab treatment and again after treatment, at the time of surgery. The Maxwell RSC DNA from Cells kit was used to extract genomic DNA from PBMCs.

The material sequenced was PBMCs, taken after nivolumab (anti-PD-1) treatment. This sequence originates from a person aged 40 to 85 with oral cavity squamous cell carcinoma.

Here is the DNA: TGCGCCAGCAGCTTGACAGGGTCCACTGAAGCTTTCTTT. Translated, this is CASSLTGSTEAFF. The sequence joins TRBV5-1 to TRBJ1-1; perhaps TRBD1 is the D gene, with 6 bases matching. The cysteine opens and the phenylalanine closes a CDR3 of 13 amino acids. The DNA shown is the 39-base CDR3, in frame from base 1. V and J lose 1 base and 4 bases, and a span of 8 bases separates them. CDR1 SGHRS and CDR2 YFSETQ were looked up in the germline V gene.